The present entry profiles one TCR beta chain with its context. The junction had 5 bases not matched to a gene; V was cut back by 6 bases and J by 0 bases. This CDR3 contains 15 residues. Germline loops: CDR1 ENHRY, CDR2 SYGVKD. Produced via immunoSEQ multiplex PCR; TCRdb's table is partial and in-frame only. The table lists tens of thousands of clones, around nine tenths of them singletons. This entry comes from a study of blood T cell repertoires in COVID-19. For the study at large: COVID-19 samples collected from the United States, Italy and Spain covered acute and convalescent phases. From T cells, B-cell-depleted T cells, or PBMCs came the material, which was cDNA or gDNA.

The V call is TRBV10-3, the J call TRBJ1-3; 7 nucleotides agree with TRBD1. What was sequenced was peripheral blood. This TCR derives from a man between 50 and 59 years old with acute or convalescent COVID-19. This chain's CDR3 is CAIRGRDSSGNTIYF. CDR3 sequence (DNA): TGTGCCATCAGAGGCCGGGACAGCTCTGGAAACACCATATATTTT.